Listed here is a single T cell receptor (beta chain). The target antigen is unknown. TCRdb's copy holds only in-frame clones and misses some; the assay was immunoSEQ multiplex PCR. The sample records over 100,000 clones, 70% to 90% being singletons. This CDR3 spans 16 amino acids. The V gene's germline CDR1 is SGHAT and CDR2 FQNNGV. Trimming shortened V by 3 bases and J by 0 bases, and 15 bases separated the two germline ends. This sample is part of a study of T cell responses to AZD1222 COVID-19 vaccine. Study-level findings and limits: Seropositive status at baseline applied to only a handful of AZD1222 recipients. Among vaccine-associated CD4 TCRs, coverage spanned spike, with dominance at 160-218 and 743-854.

Here the sequenced sample was peripheral blood, taken on day 0 of AZD1222 vaccination. The source is an adult in good health. The V and J genes are TRBV11-2 and TRBJ2-7, with D possibly TRBD1 on 7 matching bases. CDR3 DNA: TGTGCCAGCAGCTTGGACCCCCAGGGGGGCTCCTACGAGCAGTACTTC. Translated, it gives CASSLDPQGGSYEQYF. The complete variable domain, with remaining parts taken from reference TRBV11-2 and TRBJ2-7, reads EAGVAQSPRYKIIEKRQSVAFWCNPISGHATLYWYQQILGQGPKLLIQFQNNGVVDDSQLPKDRFSAERLKGVDSTLKIQPAKLEDSAVYLCASSLDPQGGSYEQYFGPGTRLTVT.